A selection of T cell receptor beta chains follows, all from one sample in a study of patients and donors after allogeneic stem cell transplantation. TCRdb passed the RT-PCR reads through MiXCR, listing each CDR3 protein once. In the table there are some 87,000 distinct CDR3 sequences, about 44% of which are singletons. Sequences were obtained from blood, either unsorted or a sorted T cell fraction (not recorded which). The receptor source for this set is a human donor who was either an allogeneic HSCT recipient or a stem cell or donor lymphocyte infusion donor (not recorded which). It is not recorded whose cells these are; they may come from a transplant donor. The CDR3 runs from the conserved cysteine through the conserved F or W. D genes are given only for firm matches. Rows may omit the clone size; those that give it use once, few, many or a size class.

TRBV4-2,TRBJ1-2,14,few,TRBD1,CASSQPGGNYGYTF,TGTGCCAGCAGCCAACCAGGGGGTAACTATGGCTACACCTTC
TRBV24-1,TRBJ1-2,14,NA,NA,CATSQSQGISGYTF,TGTGCCACCAGTCAATCGCAGGGGATCTCTGGCTACACCTTC
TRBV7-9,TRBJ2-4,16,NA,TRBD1,CASSRRDSLAKNIQYF,TGTGCCAGCAGCCGAAGGGACAGCCTAGCCAAAAACATTCAGTACTTC
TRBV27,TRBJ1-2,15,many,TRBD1,CASSLEPQGFYGYTF,TGTGCCAGCAGTTTAGAGCCACAGGGGTTCTATGGCTACACCTTC
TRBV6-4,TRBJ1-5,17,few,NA,CASSDTEVGQNNQPQHF,TGTGCCAGCAGTGACACTGAGGTAGGGCAGAACAATCAGCCCCAGCATTTT
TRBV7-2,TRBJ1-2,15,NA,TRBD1,CASSAHGQGHYGYTF,TGTGCCAGCAGCGCCCATGGACAGGGGCACTATGGCTACACCTTC
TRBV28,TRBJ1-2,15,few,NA,CASSSHSASPYGYTF,TGTGCCAGCAGTTCGCATTCAGCTTCGCCCTATGGCTACACCTTC
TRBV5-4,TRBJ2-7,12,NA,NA,CASSSPTYEQYF,TGTGCCAGCAGCTCCCCGACCTACGAGCAGTACTTC
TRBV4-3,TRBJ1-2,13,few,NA,CASSQGRNYGYTF,TGCGCCAGCAGCCAAGGCAGAAACTATGGCTACACCTTC
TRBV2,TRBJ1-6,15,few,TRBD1,CASSLTGGGNSPLHF,TGTGCCAGCAGTCTGACAGGGGGCGGAAATTCACCCCTCCACTTT
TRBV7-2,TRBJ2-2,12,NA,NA,CASSFSVGELFF,TGTGCCAGCAGTTTTAGCGTGGGGGAGCTGTTTTTT
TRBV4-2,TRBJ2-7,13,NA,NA,CASSQWGADEQYF,TGTGCCAGCAGCCAGTGGGGGGCAGACGAGCAGTACTTC
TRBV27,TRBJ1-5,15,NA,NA,CASAGRAMGGQPQHF,TGTGCCAGCGCGGGGAGAGCTATGGGAGGTCAGCCCCAGCATTTT
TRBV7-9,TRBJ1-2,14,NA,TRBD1,CASSPQGRNYGYTF,TGTGCCAGCAGCCCACAGGGGCGGAACTATGGCTACACCTTC
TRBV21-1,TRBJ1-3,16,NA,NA,CASSKARQGAGNTIYF,TGTGCCAGCAGCAAAGCGAGACAGGGAGCTGGAAACACCATATATTTT
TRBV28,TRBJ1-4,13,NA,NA,CASGLGRIEKLFF,TGTGCCAGCGGACTAGGACGAATTGAAAAACTGTTTTTT
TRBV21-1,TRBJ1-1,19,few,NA,CASSKAGSSGAPLNTEAFF,TGTGCCAGCAGCAAAGCGGGATCGAGTGGGGCCCCTCTGAACACTGAAGCTTTCTTT
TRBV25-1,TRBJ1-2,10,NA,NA,CASSEYGGTF,TGTGCCAGCAGTGAATATGGGGGCACCTTC
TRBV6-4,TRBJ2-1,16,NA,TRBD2,CASSVLAGPPLNEQFF,TGTGCCAGCAGTGTTCTAGCGGGACCTCCCCTGAATGAGCAGTTCTTC
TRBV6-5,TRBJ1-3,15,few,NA,CASSLRGVSGNTIYF,TGTGCCAGCAGCCTAAGGGGGGTCTCTGGAAACACCATATATTTT
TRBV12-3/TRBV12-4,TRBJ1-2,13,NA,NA,CASSSGRIYGYTF,TGTGCCAGCAGTTCAGGACGGATCTATGGCTACACCTTC
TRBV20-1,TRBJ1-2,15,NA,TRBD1,CSADLAGGPSYGYTF,TGCAGTGCGGACCTCGCAGGGGGCCCGTCCTATGGCTACACCTTC
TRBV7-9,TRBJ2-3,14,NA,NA,CASSLWTASGTQYF,TGTGCCAGCAGCTTATGGACTGCGAGCGGTACGCAGTATTTT
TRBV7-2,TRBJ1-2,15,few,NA,CASSLELIYRDGYTF,TGTGCCAGCAGCTTAGAGCTTATCTACAGGGATGGCTACACCTTC
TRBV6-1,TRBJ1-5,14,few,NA,CASSELDTNQPQHF,TGTGCCAGCAGTGAGCTCGATACGAATCAGCCCCAGCATTTT
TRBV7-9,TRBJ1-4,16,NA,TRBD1,CAISLGTAPNGEKLFF,TGTGCCATCAGCCTCGGGACAGCTCCAAACGGGGAAAAACTGTTTTTT
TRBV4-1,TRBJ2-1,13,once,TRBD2,CASSLTLADEQFF,TGCGCCAGCAGCCTGACTCTAGCGGATGAGCAGTTCTTC
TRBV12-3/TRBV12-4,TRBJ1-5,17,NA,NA,CASSLVRGRASNQPQHF,TGTGCCAGCAGTCTCGTTCGGGGTCGGGCGAGCAATCAGCCCCAGCATTTT
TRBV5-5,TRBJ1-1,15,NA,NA,CASSRRGGSNTEAFF,TGTGCCAGCAGCCGAAGGGGGGGATCGAACACTGAAGCTTTCTTT
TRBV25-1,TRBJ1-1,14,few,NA,CASSELTGYSEAFF,TGTGCCAGCAGTGAATTAACAGGGTATAGTGAAGCTTTCTTT
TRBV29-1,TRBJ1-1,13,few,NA,CSVEPGANTEAFF,TGCAGCGTTGAACCCGGGGCGAACACTGAAGCTTTCTTT
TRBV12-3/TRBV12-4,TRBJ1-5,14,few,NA,CASRIPGGNQPQHF,TGTGCCAGCAGAATACCCGGGGGCAATCAGCCCCAGCATTTT
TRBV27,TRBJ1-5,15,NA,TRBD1,CASSSLGQGVEPQHF,TGTGCCAGCAGTTCCCTGGGACAGGGGGTGGAGCCCCAGCATTTT
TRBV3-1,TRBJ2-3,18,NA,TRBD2,CASSQDLLAGGGTDTQYF,TGTGCCAGCAGCCAAGATTTACTAGCGGGAGGGGGCACAGATACGCAGTATTTT
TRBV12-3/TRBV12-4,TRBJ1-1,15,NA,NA,CASGAGNRVIPEAFF,TGTGCCAGCGGGGCGGGGAACAGGGTGATCCCTGAAGCTTTCTTT
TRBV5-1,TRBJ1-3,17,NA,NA,CASSLAGTTNSGNTIYF,TGCGCCAGCAGCTTGGCCGGGACCACGAACTCTGGAAACACCATATATTTT
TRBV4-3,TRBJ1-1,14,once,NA,CASSQSDMNTEAFF,TGCGCCAGCAGCCAGAGCGATATGAACACTGAAGCTTTCTTT
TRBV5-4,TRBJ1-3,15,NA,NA,CASSLDRFSGNTIYF,TGTGCCAGCAGCTTGGATAGGTTCTCTGGAAACACCATATATTTT
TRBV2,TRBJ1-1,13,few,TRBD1,CARGDRGITEAFF,TGTGCCAGGGGGGACAGGGGTATCACTGAAGCTTTCTTT
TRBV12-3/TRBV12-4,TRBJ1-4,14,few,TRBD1,CASSLRTGFEKLFF,TGTGCCAGCAGCCTAAGGACAGGTTTTGAAAAACTGTTTTTT
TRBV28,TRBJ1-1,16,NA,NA,CASSFEGTGRWHEAFF,TGTGCCAGCAGTTTTGAAGGGACTGGGAGATGGCATGAAGCTTTCTTT
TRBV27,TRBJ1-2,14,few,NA,CASSLFRDDYGYTF,TGTGCCAGCAGTTTGTTCAGGGACGACTATGGCTACACCTTC
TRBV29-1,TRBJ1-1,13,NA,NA,CSVARLMDTEAFF,TGCAGCGTTGCGAGGTTGATGGACACTGAAGCTTTCTTT
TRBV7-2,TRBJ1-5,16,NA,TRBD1,CASSSSQGAVNQPQHF,TGTGCCAGCAGTTCGAGCCAGGGGGCGGTCAATCAGCCCCAGCATTTT
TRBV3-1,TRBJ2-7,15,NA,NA,CASSQGPGRSYEQYF,TGTGCCAGCAGCCAAGGGCCAGGGCGATCCTACGAGCAGTACTTC
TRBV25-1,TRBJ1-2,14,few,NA,CASSANRANYGYTF,TGTGCCAGCAGTGCGAACAGGGCGAACTATGGCTACACCTTC
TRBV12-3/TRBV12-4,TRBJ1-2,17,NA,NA,CASSPGLQGPTGNGYTF,TGTGCCAGCAGCCCGGGGTTACAGGGTCCTACCGGTAACGGCTACACCTTC